Given below is one TCR beta chain in context. Its antigen is not yet known. Base qualities were left out, and no much larger clone turns up one base away. The data stem from a study of spatial heterogeneity in lung cancer (dated by TCRdb to between 2017 and 2020). Describing the broader study: Beta-chain transcripts were consistently detected in greater numbers than alpha-chain transcripts, which likely reflected higher beta-chain transcript abundance. In the raw uncorrected reads, each unique combination of TCR and UMI appeared more than ten times on average. In non-small cell lung cancer, the study quantitatively compared TCR alpha and beta repertoires across several tumor regions, matched nontumor lung, and blood. The study linked features of the TCR repertoire to counts of nonsynonymous mutations, which were determined by whole-exome sequencing of tumor tissue. Both alpha and beta chains were TCR-sequenced in samples taken at surgery, namely 220 tumor regions, roughly 64 matched nontumor lung samples and 55 to 60 PBMC samples.

Reading the label with the study, this specimen's time point is: sample taken at primary tumor resection. Whole RNA extracted from tumor and nontumor lung tissue, or from cryopreserved PBMC samples, was used for TCR sequencing without cell sorting. Samples were obtained from around 72 patients with early-stage, untreated non-small cell lung cancer from the lung TRACERx cohort. Patients were selected for TCR sequencing only if sufficient RNA was available from at least two tumor regions. General conclusions and limits of the study: Additional single-cell paired TCR alpha and beta sequencing was considered necessary to confirm, at a functional level, the hypothesis that regional TCRs recognize regional mutations. Ubiquitous expanded tumor TCRs were detected in blood more often at tumor resection than at routine follow-up.

The library relied on 5' RACE. TCRdb shows the sequencer as NextSeq 500. In the TCR library protocol, a unique molecular identifier was attached to each TCR cDNA molecule so that PCR and sequencing errors could be corrected. In the paper's pipeline: TCR identification, UMI-based error correction and CDR3 extraction were all carried out with Decombinator tools. Expanded TCRs were defined as those above a frequency of 2 per 1,000, corresponding to the top 1% of the tumor frequency distribution. Renyi diversity was calculated using the R vegan package after each repertoire was subsampled 100 times to 5,000 TCRs. CDR3 similarity networks were built from amino acid triplet string-kernel similarity, connecting CDR3s with pairwise similarity above 0.82. TCRdb reworked the public reads: Q25 trimming with fastp, MiXCR clone assembly, productive beta chains retained. Rows with one shared CDR3 protein collapse into an entry with the most common genes and DNA. TCRdb's processing, not the study's, gives the V and J calls here. The sample table lists about 1,600 distinct CDR3 sequences, about 25% of them with a count of one. Together, the top ten hold about 50% of the sample.

This TCR came from a male donor with early-stage non-small cell lung cancer. The sequenced sample was PBMCs, obtained at surgery.

The base sequence is TGTGCCAGCAGCCAATCCTCGGGGGGATACGAGCAGTACTTC. This yields the protein CASSQSSGGYEQYF. The V and J genes are TRBV3-1 and TRBJ2-7, and 7 junction bases match TRBD2. CDR1 and CDR2 were assigned from the germline V gene (reference sequence) as LGHDT and YNNKEL. V has 2 bases trimmed and J has 4 bases trimmed; junction bases matching no gene number 5. The CDR3 runs 14 amino acids, cysteine and phenylalanine included. The CDR3 DNA has 42 bases and is translated from base 1.